This TCR beta chain emerged from a study of T cells in women clearing cervical HPV infection. Study conclusions and caveats: TRBV6-7 relative abundance averaged 0.11% in cases and 0.16% in controls. Repertoire richness, not evenness, was significantly elevated in CIN3+ cases versus controls. Timing of associations relative to infection is unclear; T-cell subsets were not isolated.

Per germline, CDR1 DFQATT and CDR2 SNEGSKA (reference sequence). The CDR3 has 15 residues. The trim removed 0 bases at V and 8 bases at J, leaving 7 bases unmatched. On this clone itself: Its antigen is unidentified. The read is 3 residues too short to cover the CDR3 end, so that end is filled in from the germline J gene.

immunoSEQ multiplex PCR used an average of about 1,200 ng genomic DNA. Profiled with immunoSEQ multiplex PCR; TCRdb holds only in-frame clones, not every one. There are 40,000 or so clones in the sample, with 6% to 8.5% held by the top ten. The sequence was obtained from a woman between 18 and 75 years old with a cervical HPV16 infection that either progressed to CIN3+ or cleared (not recorded which). V usage is TRBV20-1 and J usage is TRBJ2-1, with 10 bases lining up with TRBD1. What was sequenced was blood buffy coat. CDR3 bases read: TGCAGTGCTAGAGATAAGGGACAGGGGTTGGATGAG. Translated: CSARDKGQGLDE. The complete CDR3 protein is CSARDKGQGLDEQFF.